Below, one T cell receptor beta chain is given with its context. The sample is drawn from a study of blood T cell repertoires in COVID-19. In the study overall: Samples of COVID-19 (acute and convalescent) were obtained from the United States, Italy and Spain. PBMCs, B-cell-depleted T cells, or T cells were the source of the cDNA or gDNA that made up the material.

Source study methods: Estimates of nucleated cell counts were drawn from the amplification of reference gene primers. Sequenced by immunoSEQ multiplex PCR; TCRdb stores in-frame clones only, minus some. The V and J calls and clone size are taken from that table; D and trimming were inferred from the DNA. The data contain approximately 290,000 clones, around 82% of them singletons. Seattle patient enrollment occurred during active infection, with longitudinal follow-up thereafter. The CDR3 is made up of 15 amino acids. V lost 1 base, J lost 0 bases, and 10 bases lay in between. Germline lookup yields CDR1 SGHRS and CDR2 YFSETQ.

J is TRBJ1-1 and V is TRBV5-1; D uncertain. Sequenced: peripheral blood. This receptor was identified in a human donor with COVID-19, enrolled during active disease. The donor label of this sample is uncertain. The CDR3 spells CASSLSPEVNTEAFF. As DNA, the CDR3 is TGCGCCAGCAGCTTGAGTCCGGAGGTGAACACTGAAGCTTTCTTT. Complete variable domain (other parts from reference TRBV5-1 and TRBJ1-1): KAGVTQTPRYLIKTRGQQVTLSCSPISGHRSVSWYQQTPGQGLQFLFEYFSETQRNKGNFPGRFSGRQFSNSRSEMNVSTLELGDSALYLCASSLSPEVNTEAFFGQGTRLTVV.